The 25 T cell receptor beta chains listed next were all sequenced from one sample in a study of T cells in Graves' hyperthyroidism and ophthalmopathy. There were TCR beta CDR3 regions amplified from RNA transcripts. Researchers ran a first-round RT-PCR on the TCR CDR3 using the HTBI primer set. Using its own MiXCR run on the multiplex PCR reads, TCRdb lists one record per CDR3 protein. The data show hundreds of thousands of distinct CDR3 sequences, approximately 14% seen once. The sequenced sample consisted of blood. The receptor set was obtained from a woman under 30 with Graves' hyperthyroidism.

The rearrangement joins TRBV11-2 to TRBJ2-5; 14 positions agree with TRBD2. The trim removed 5 bases at V and 7 bases at J, leaving 6 bases unmatched. CDR3 length equals 15 residues. Germline CDR1 and CDR2: SGHAT and FQNNGV. This chain's CDR3 is CASSRLAGGSRTQYF. The CDR3, as DNA: TGTGCCAGCAGCCGACTAGCGGGGGGGAGTAGGACCCAGTACTTC.

This clonotype showed up many times. The chain links TRBV29-1 to TRBJ1-2; D is ambiguous. V was cut by 1 base and J by 6 bases, with 9 bases left in between. The CDR3 length is 12 residues. Germline CDR1 SQVTM, CDR2 ANQGSEA. The CDR3 coding sequence is TGCAGCGTTGAAGGGGCTCCTGATGGCTACACCTTC. Amino acid sequence: CSVEGAPDGYTF.

This clonotype was seen at least ten times. This chain links TRBV6-1 with TRBJ2-3; D remains ambiguous. CDR1 and CDR2 from the germline V gene are MNHNS and SASEGT. The CDR3 is 14 residues long. Trimming stripped 4 bases from V and 0 bases from J, with 8 bases between. Written as DNA, the CDR3 is TGTGCCAGCAGTGCAGATGCTAGCACAGATACGCAGTATTTT. Its translation: CASSADASTDTQYF.

This clonotype was seen more than once but under ten times. This rearrangement joins TRBV4-1 to TRBJ2-3; D gene ambiguous. Per the germline V gene, CDR1 is MGHRA and CDR2 is YSYEKL. This CDR3 contains 17 residues. Between the trimmed V and J ends, which lost 0 bases and 4 bases, there was a span of 17 bases. The CDR3 DNA reads TGCGCCAGCAGCCAAGAAGGCTCTGGGTTCAGGTCAGATACGCAGTATTTT. Amino acid sequence: CASSQEGSGFRSDTQYF.

The chain links TRBV20-1 to TRBJ1-4, with D perhaps TRBD1 (5 bases). Germline V CDR1 and CDR2: DFQATT, SNEGSKA (reference sequence). Deletions cut 3 bases from V and 9 bases from J, with 20 bases between. The CDR3 is made up of 15 amino acids. The CDR3 sequence: CSARRPGTGNQKLFF. The CDR3 region has the DNA TGCAGTGCTAGGAGACCCGGGACGGGGAATCAAAAACTGTTTTTT.

This clonotype was recorded at least ten times. This chain uses TRBV24-1 with TRBJ1-4; D possibly corresponds to TRBD1 (5 bases). The V end lost 5 bases, the J end lost 10 bases, and 13 bases lay between the germline ends. Germline-derived CDR1 and CDR2 are KGHDR and SFDVKD. The CDR3 loop spans 13 amino acids. The CDR3: CATSASGGGKLFF. Here the CDR3 DNA reads TGTGCCACCAGTGCTTCGGGTGGGGGAAAACTGTTTTTT.

A single count supports this clonotype. Because it lacks the conserved phenylalanine or tryptophan at the end, this CDR3 is likely a read error. This chain connects TRBV6-2 or TRBV6-3 to TRBJ2-2; weak D call: TRBD2 (5 bases). Germline lookup yields CDR1 MNHEY and CDR2 SVGEGT. V lost 0 bases and J lost 6, with 11 bases in between. CDR3 length: 15 amino acids. The CDR3 region has the DNA TGTGCCAGCAGTTACTCATCTAGCTTGCCCGGGGAGCTGTTTTCT. Amino acid sequence: CASSYSSSLPGELFS.

The chain is built from TRBV5-8 and TRBJ1-5; D may be TRBD1 (5 bases). V was pared by 2 bases and J by 5 bases, with 14 bases between. Germline CDR1 and CDR2: SGHTS and YDEGEE. The CDR3 covers 15 residues. CDR3 region: CASSLLGRGYQPQHF. As DNA, the CDR3 is TGTGCCAGCAGCTTATTGGGACGTGGCTATCAGCCCCAGCATTTT.

V is TRBV9 and J is TRBJ2-7; tentative D call: TRBD1 (5 bases). V was trimmed by 1 base and J by 6 bases, leaving 11 bases between them. Germline CDR1 reads SGDLS; CDR2 reads YYNGEE. This CDR3 is 13 amino acids long. The DNA of the CDR3 is TGTGCCAGCAGCGTAACGGCCAGGGCCGAGCAGTACTTC. It encodes CASSVTARAEQYF.

At least ten counts were recorded for this clonotype. The chain joins TRBV6-2 or TRBV6-3 to TRBJ1-5, with D unresolved. The germline V gene encodes CDR1 MNHEY and CDR2 SVGEGT. This CDR3 has 16 amino acids. Between the trimmed V and J ends, which lost 0 bases and 6 bases, there was a span of 15 bases. CDR3: CASSYSAQAGSQPQHF. In DNA form, the CDR3 reads TGTGCCAGCAGTTACTCCGCCCAGGCCGGGAGTCAGCCCCAGCATTTT.

This clonotype appeared many times. J is TRBJ2-1 and V is TRBV6-2 or TRBV6-3; TRBD2 matches at 8 bases. Per the germline V gene, CDR1 is MNHEY and CDR2 is SVGEGT. The length of the CDR3 is 15 residues. V lost 10 bases to trimming and J lost 9 bases; unmatched junction nucleotides: 17. The CDR3 coding sequence is TGTGCCACGGTAAAAGACGGGGGGGCTAAGGTTGAGCAGTTCTTC. Protein product: CATVKDGGAKVEQFF.

The CDR3 DNA reads as TGTGCCAGCAGCTTGAAAGGGGGCTTGATCACTGAAGCTTTCTTT. It is translated as CASSLKGGLITEAFF. This chain joins TRBV5-4 and TRBJ1-1; 7 bases are a match to TRBD1. The junction had 7 bases not matched to a gene; V was cut back by 1 base and J by 4 bases. This CDR3 comprises 15 residues. CDR1 is SGHNT and CDR2 is YYREEE in the germline V gene (reference sequence).

In its sample, this clonotype was seen a few times. An end of the junction differs from the germline gene, which may be a read error. The J gene is TRBJ1-1, the V gene TRBV4-3; D is unresolved. Germline CDR1 reads LGHNA; CDR2 reads YSLEER. This CDR3 contains 14 residues. CDR3 loop: CAGSQALSNTEAFF. The CDR3 DNA reads as TGCGCCGGCAGCCAAGCCCTCAGCAACACTGAAGCTTTCTTT.

This chain uses TRBV2 with TRBJ2-7; 10 positions match TRBD1. CDR1 and CDR2 (germline): SNHLY, FYNNEI. The CDR3 spans 15 residues. With 6 bases clipped from V and 0 bases from J, the junction kept 5 bases outside the gene matches. CDR3 loop: CASRETGGVSYEQYF. In DNA, the CDR3 is TGTGCCAGCAGGGAGACAGGGGGCGTCTCCTACGAGCAGTACTTC.

This clonotype was recorded many times. The CDR3 bases are TGTGCCACCAGCATTCAGGGTAACACTGAAGCTTTCTTT. Translation gives CATSIQGNTEAFF. This rearrangement joins TRBV15 to TRBJ1-1; the D gene is possibly TRBD1 (5 bases). V was clipped by 4 bases and J by 2 bases, with 8 bases between them. The CDR3 contains 13 residues. Germline lookup yields CDR1 LNHNV and CDR2 YYDKDF (reference sequence).

Only a few counts were recorded for this clonotype. The chain links TRBV9 to TRBJ2-2; D might be TRBD1 (6 bases). The CDR3 loop spans 13 amino acids. V dropped 5 bases and J dropped 6 bases, with 11 bases sitting between them. CDR1 is SGDLS and CDR2 is YYNGEE in the germline V gene. This CDR3 reads CASSFPGAGELFF. CDR3 sequence (DNA): TGTGCCAGCAGTTTCCCAGGGGCCGGGGAGCTGTTTTTT.

This clonotype was counted at least ten times. The chain couples TRBV7-9 to TRBJ2-1; no reliable D call. Trimming took 3 bases from V and 7 from J, leaving 13 bases between them. Germline lookup yields CDR1 SEHNR and CDR2 FQNEAQ (reference sequence). This CDR3 has 14 amino acids. The CDR3 is CASSLVMRRNEQFF. CDR3 nucleotides: TGTGCCAGCAGCTTGGTAATGAGAAGGAATGAGCAGTTCTTC.

There are many counts of this clonotype. The V and J genes are TRBV3-1 and TRBJ2-7; 10 bases line up with TRBD2. The J segment lost 5 bases and the V segment lost 0 bases, leaving 7 bases of the junction unmatched. CDR3 length: 16 residues. Germline loops: CDR1 LGHDT, CDR2 YNNKEL (reference sequence). The chain's CDR3 is CASSQDPAGGPNEQYF. The CDR3 bases are TGTGCCAGCAGCCAAGATCCAGCGGGAGGGCCCAACGAGCAGTACTTC.

The rearrangement joins TRBV6-1 to TRBJ2-2; maybe TRBD1 (5 bases). CDR1 is MNHNS, CDR2 SASEGT, per germline. There are 16 residues in the CDR3. Trimming pared 4 bases from V and 1 base from J, leaving 13 bases between. For the CDR3, the DNA is TGTGCCAGCAGTGCCCAGGGTCAGCGGAACACCGGGGAGCTGTTTTTT. Translation gives CASSAQGQRNTGELFF.

This clonotype was counted only a few times. The V call is TRBV20-1, the J call TRBJ1-4; D is ambiguous. Trimming cost V 3 bases and J 0 bases, with 8 bases left between them. Looked up from germline, CDR1 is DFQATT and CDR2 is SNEGSKA (reference sequence). The CDR3 spans 14 residues. In DNA, the CDR3 is TGCAGTGCTAGGCCCCAAGCAACTAATGAAAAACTGTTTTTT. Translation gives CSARPQATNEKLFF.

Many counts were recorded for this clonotype. The chain has TRBV20-1 and TRBJ2-7; perhaps TRBD2 as D (5 bases). This CDR3 contains 13 residues. Germline CDR1 DFQATT, CDR2 SNEGSKA (reference sequence). Trimming cost V 6 bases and J 1 base, with 13 bases left between them. The CDR3 nucleotides are TGCAGTGCCCTAGGCGAGGGTTCCTACGAGCAGTACTTC. Amino acids: CSALGEGSYEQYF.

This chain joins TRBV20-1 and TRBJ1-2; D possibly corresponds to TRBD1 (5 bases). The CDR3 runs 14 residues. V was clipped by 4 bases and J by 6 bases, with 18 bases between them. The germline V gene encodes CDR1 DFQATT and CDR2 SNEGSKA (reference sequence). Here the CDR3 reads CSATYVPPRDGYTF. DNA of the CDR3: TGCAGTGCTACCTATGTGCCCCCCAGGGATGGCTACACCTTC.

This clonotype turned up a few times. CDR3 residues: CASSPPPKTYEQYF. CDR3 sequence (DNA): TGTGCCAGCAGCCCCCCCCCCAAGACCTACGAGCAGTACTTC. The V call is TRBV4-2, the J call TRBJ2-7; no reliable D call. V dropped 4 bases and J dropped 2 bases, with 12 bases sitting between them. CDR1 and CDR2 from the germline V gene are LGHNA and YNFKEQ. The CDR3 spans 14 residues.

This clonotype was seen a handful of times. This may arise from a read error, as a much more abundant clone is one base away. The chain combines TRBV6-5 with TRBJ2-5; D is unclear. Germline CDR1 is MNHEY and CDR2 is SVGAGI. The CDR3 length is 16 residues. In nucleotides, the CDR3 is TGTGCCGGCAGTTCGGTCAAATACGATTCTCAAGAGACCCAGTACTTC. Protein sequence: CAGSSVKYDSQETQYF.

There are many counts of this clonotype. CDR3 DNA sequence: TGCAGCTGTAAAGACTCCTACGAGCAGTACTTC. Protein: CSCKDSYEQYF. This chain uses TRBV20-1 with TRBJ2-7; no clear D. The CDR3 has 11 residues. Germline V CDR1 and CDR2: DFQATT, SNEGSKA (reference sequence).